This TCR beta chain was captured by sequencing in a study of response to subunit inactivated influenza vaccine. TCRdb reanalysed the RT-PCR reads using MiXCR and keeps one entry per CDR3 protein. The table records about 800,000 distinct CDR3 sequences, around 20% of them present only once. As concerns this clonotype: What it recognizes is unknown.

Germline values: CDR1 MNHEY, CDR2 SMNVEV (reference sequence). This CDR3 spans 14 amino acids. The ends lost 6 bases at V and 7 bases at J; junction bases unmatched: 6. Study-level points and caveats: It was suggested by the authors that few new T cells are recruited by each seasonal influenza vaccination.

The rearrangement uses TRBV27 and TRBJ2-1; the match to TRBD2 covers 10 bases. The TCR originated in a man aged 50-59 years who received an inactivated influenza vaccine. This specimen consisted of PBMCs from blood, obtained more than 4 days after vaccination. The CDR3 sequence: CASSAGLAQNEQFF. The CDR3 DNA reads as TGTGCCAGCAGCGCGGGACTAGCGCAAAATGAGCAGTTCTTC.